This T cell receptor beta chain derives from a study of blood T cells in healthy people across ages. It was with a sample-barcoded 5' primer and a J-beta primer mix that a second PCR of roughly 7 to 11 cycles was run. From the 5' RACE reads, TCRdb called clonotypes with MiXCR, one entry per CDR3 protein. The repertoire holds hundreds of thousands of distinct CDR3 sequences, with 29% as singletons. The germline V gene has CDR1 SGHTS and CDR2 YDEGEE. This CDR3 spans 19 amino acids. Trimming shortened V by 2 bases and J by 5 bases, and 26 bases separated the two germline ends. This TCR came from a woman aged 80 or over in good health. What was sequenced was blood. This chain uses TRBV5-8 with TRBJ2-1; D gene uncertain. The CDR3 spells CASSFWAAACRLSNNEQFF. DNA of the CDR3: TGTGCCAGCAGCTTTTGGGCTGCGGCTTGCCGCCTCTCAAACAATGAGCAGTTCTTC.